A single sample is the source of the 30 T cell receptor beta chains below, sequenced in a study of prognosis after radiotherapy for stage I lung cancer. The authors amplified TCR beta CDR3 from genomic DNA using two-round multiplex PCR. Every TRBV and TRBJ gene had its own specific primer in first-round PCR. MiXCR was run by TCRdb on the multiplex PCR reads, yielding one entry per CDR3 protein. The profile shows over 11,000 distinct CDR3 sequences, about 27% of them singletons. Sequencing was performed on PBMCs, taken before or after stereotactic body radiation therapy (not recorded which). The origin of the receptors is a donor aged 50 or older with non-small cell lung cancer.

This clonotype was detected many times. The chain uses TRBV18 and TRBJ1-2, with no clear D. Germline-derived CDR1 and CDR2 are KGHSH and LQKENI. Trimming left V 1 base short and J 2 bases short, with 14 bases between. The CDR3 contains 16 residues. DNA for the CDR3: TGTGCCAGCTCACCACAGGAGGGTTCAAAGAACTATGGCTACACCTTC. Translated: CASSPQEGSKNYGYTF. Using reference TRBV18 and TRBJ1-2 for the parts outside the CDR3, the full variable domain is NAGVMQNPRHLVRRRGQEARLRCSPMKGHSHVYWYRQLPEEGLKFMVYLQKENIIDESGMPKERFSAEFPKEGPSILRIQQVVRGDSAAYFCASSPQEGSKNYGYTFGSGTRLTVV.

This clonotype was observed at least ten times. The gene calls are TRBV20-1 and TRBJ1-5; D is uncertain. V lost 4 bases, J lost 0 bases, and 16 bases lay in between. Germline-derived CDR1 and CDR2 are DFQATT and SNEGSKA (reference sequence). CDR3 size: 16 residues. CDR3 amino acids: CSAISPSGYSNQPQHF. In nucleotides, the CDR3 is TGCAGTGCTATTAGTCCCTCGGGGTATAGCAATCAGCCCCAGCATTTT.

This clonotype was observed many times. The chain combines TRBV11-3 with TRBJ1-5, with TRBD1 matching over 8 bases. This CDR3 has 15 amino acids. J gave up 4 bases and V 5 bases, and 7 bases lay outside the gene matches. Germline V gene lookup returns CDR1 SGHNT and CDR2 YENEEA. CDR3 sequence reads: CASSTPDRENQPQHF. CDR3 nucleotide sequence: TGTGCCAGCAGCACCCCGGACAGGGAGAATCAGCCCCAGCATTTT.

The sample holds many counts of this clonotype. Germline and junction disagree at one end, which may indicate a read error. The chain is built from TRBV5-6 and TRBJ2-7, with 9 bases fitting TRBD1. The germline V gene encodes CDR1 SGHDT and CDR2 YYEEEE. The CDR3 contains 12 residues. CDR3 sequence reads: CASSREGDRVLF. CDR3 sequence (DNA): TGTGCCAGCAGCCGGGAAGGGGACAGGGTTTTATTC.

Many counts were recorded for this clonotype. The rearrangement joins TRBV20-1 to TRBJ1-1; 10 bases align to TRBD1. Germline CDR1 reads DFQATT; CDR2 reads SNEGSKA (reference sequence). CDR3 length: 15 amino acids. The junction had 6 bases not matched to a gene; V was cut back by 0 bases and J by 5 bases. The CDR3 coding sequence is TGCAGTGCTAGAGATCCCGGACAGGGGGAAACTGAAGCTTTCTTT. Residues: CSARDPGQGETEAFF.

The chain links TRBV6-2 or TRBV6-3 to TRBJ2-7; possibly TRBD2 for D (6 bases). Germline CDR1 MNHEY, CDR2 SVGEGT. This CDR3 region has 15 residues. In DNA, the CDR3 is TGTGCTAAGGCGGGGATGGAGAGGACCCGCTACGAGCAGTACTTC. Translating gives CAKAGMERTRYEQYF.

This clonotype is deemed medium-sized. The chain recombines TRBV6-5 with TRBJ2-7; D gene uncertain. Germline V gives CDR1 MNHEY, CDR2 SVGAGI. The ends were cut back, 2 bases at V and 5 bases at J, with 13 bases in the middle. This CDR3 has 14 residues. The CDR3 sequence is CASSYPLRDHEQYF. DNA for the CDR3: TGTGCCAGCAGTTACCCCTTGAGAGACCACGAGCAGTACTTC.

This clonotype was detected many times. The J gene is TRBJ2-5, the V gene TRBV3-1; 8 bases align to TRBD1. This CDR3 contains 15 residues. The ends lost 6 bases at V and 3 bases at J; junction bases unmatched: 9. Per the germline V gene, CDR1 is LGHDT and CDR2 is YNNKEL (reference sequence). This CDR3 is CASRKRQGMEETQYF. The DNA of the CDR3 is TGTGCCAGCAGAAAAAGACAGGGGATGGAAGAGACCCAGTACTTC.

This clonotype is deemed medium-sized (0.01 to 0.1%). The V gene is TRBV28, the J gene TRBJ1-5, with 11 bases fitting TRBD1. This CDR3 has 17 amino acids. V trimming: 7 bases; J trimming: 4 bases; junction bases outside the gene matches: 12. The germline V gene has CDR1 MDHEN and CDR2 SYDVKM. CDR3 coding DNA: TGTGCCAGCATCGACCCCGGGACAGGGGGATTAAATCAGCCCCAGCATTTT. Translation gives CASIDPGTGGLNQPQHF.

This clonotype was recorded many times. The chain links TRBV28 to TRBJ1-2; D gene uncertain. The germline CDR1 and CDR2 sequences are MDHEN and SYDVKM. CDR3 length: 15 amino acids. V was pared by 5 bases and J by 10 bases, with 23 bases between. This CDR3 is CASSPTMGGAGVYTF. Written as DNA, the CDR3 is TGTGCCAGCAGTCCGACGATGGGCGGAGCTGGAGTCTACACCTTC.

This clonotype was seen repeatedly, ten times or more. V usage is TRBV29-1 and J usage is TRBJ2-7; tentatively, D is TRBD2 (5 bases). Per germline, CDR1 SQVTM and CDR2 ANQGSEA. Trimming removed 7 bases at V and 6 bases at J, with 22 bases between. There are 14 residues in the CDR3. The chain's CDR3 is CSAQIAPGLPEQYF. CDR3 nucleotide sequence: TGCAGCGCTCAGATAGCGCCGGGGTTGCCCGAGCAGTACTTC.

This clonotype was found many times. A junction boundary mismatches the germline segment, possibly from a read error. The chain has TRBV7-7 and TRBJ2-5; D could derive from TRBD1 or TRBD2 (7 bases each). The CDR3 has 14 amino acids. Germline CDR1 reads SSHAT; CDR2 reads FNYEAQ (reference sequence). The CDR3 DNA reads as TGTGCTAGCAGCCAGGGAGGGGGCTCGGAGACCCAGTACTTC. Translation: CASSQGGGSETQYF.

Points on this clonotype: This likely reflects a read error, since a far larger clone is one base away. The rearrangement joins TRBV6-5 to TRBJ1-1; D gene ambiguous. Germline V gene sequence: CDR1 MNHEY, CDR2 SVGAGI. The V end lost 7 bases, the J end lost 5 bases, and 14 bases lay between the germline ends. This CDR3 region has 13 residues. The CDR3 region is CASIRERVTEAFF. The CDR3 bases are TGTGCCAGCATTCGGGAAAGGGTGACTGAAGCTTTCTTT.

Points on this clonotype: In this CDR3 the conserved last residue, phenylalanine or tryptophan, is missing, so a read error is likely. The genes are TRBV6-1 and TRBJ2-1, with D uncertain. V lost 7 bases and J lost 8, with 12 bases in between. Germline V gene data show CDR1 as MNHNS and CDR2 as SASEGT. The CDR3 has 12 amino acids. CDR3 DNA sequence: TGTGCCAGCATCCCACCCGAGGATGAGCAGTTCTAC. The encoded protein is CASIPPEDEQFY.

Points on this clonotype: A junction boundary mismatches the germline segment, possibly from a read error. The chain is built from TRBV12-3 or TRBV12-4 and TRBJ2-5; D gene uncertain. The CDR3 has 14 amino acids. The chain's CDR3 is CASSLAGRIENQYF. DNA for the CDR3: TGTGCCAGCAGTTTGGCTGGTAGAATAGAGAACCAGTACTTC.

The genes are TRBV6-2 or TRBV6-3 and TRBJ2-1, with a possible D match to TRBD1 (5 bases). This CDR3 is built from 13 residues. V was trimmed by 5 bases and J by 9 bases, leaving 14 bases between them. CDR1 and CDR2 (germline): MNHEY, SVGEGT. DNA of the CDR3: TGTGCCAGCAGTATTGGAAGGGGCAGTGAGCAGTTCTTC. It translates to CASSIGRGSEQFF.

By share, this clonotype ranks as medium-sized. The chain combines TRBV12-3 or TRBV12-4 with TRBJ2-7, with D possibly TRBD2 on 6 matching bases. V was trimmed by 6 bases and J by 6 bases, leaving 15 bases between them. The CDR3 sequence is 13 residues long. The chain's CDR3 is CASSPGLGGEQYF. CDR3 DNA: TGTGCCAGCAGCCCCGGTCTGGGGGGCGAGCAGTACTTC.

This clonotype was counted many times. The gene calls are TRBV12-3 or TRBV12-4 and TRBJ2-1; D is possibly TRBD1 (5 bases). This CDR3 contains 15 residues. Trimming took 6 bases from V and 4 from J, leaving 16 bases between them. This CDR3 reads CASSLSGLGYNEQFF. For the CDR3, the DNA is TGTGCCAGCAGCCTCTCAGGGCTTGGGTACAATGAGCAGTTCTTC.

The chain employs TRBV12-3 or TRBV12-4 and TRBJ2-2; D is unresolved. The CDR3 loop spans 15 amino acids. V was trimmed by 7 bases and J by 4 bases, leaving 16 bases between them. The CDR3 region is CASKPWWTITGELFF. In DNA form, the CDR3 reads TGTGCCAGCAAACCCTGGTGGACGATCACCGGGGAGCTGTTTTTT.

This clonotype was seen many times. The chain employs TRBV20-1 and TRBJ1-4, with a weak D call TRBD1 (6 bases). This CDR3 has 14 residues. The germline V and J ends were trimmed by 4 bases and 7 bases, with 16 bases remaining between them. Germline V gene data show CDR1 as DFQATT and CDR2 as SNEGSKA (reference sequence). The CDR3 region has the DNA TGCAGTGCTAAATCGAACAGGGTTGGTGAAAAACTGTTTTTT. Amino acid sequence: CSAKSNRVGEKLFF.

The chain uses TRBV20-1 and TRBJ2-2, with a weak D call TRBD1 (6 bases). V lost 0 bases and J 7 bases, leaving 18 bases between the germline ends. In germline, CDR1 is DFQATT, CDR2 SNEGSKA (reference sequence). The CDR3 sequence is 16 residues long. CDR3 residues: CSARDSARGDHGELFF. The CDR3 nucleotides are TGCAGTGCTAGAGATTCTGCCAGGGGCGACCACGGGGAGCTGTTTTTT.

V is TRBV28 and J is TRBJ1-3; 8 nucleotides line up with TRBD1. V lost 7 bases and J lost 7; bases outside the gene matches: 3. The CDR3 extends over 12 amino acids. Germline lookup yields CDR1 MDHEN and CDR2 SYDVKM. CDR3 residues: CASIRTGNTIYF. The DNA of the CDR3 is TGTGCCAGCATAAGGACAGGGAACACCATATATTTT.

In its sample, this clonotype was seen many times. The rearrangement uses TRBV29-1 and TRBJ1-2, with unresolved D. Germline values: CDR1 SQVTM, CDR2 ANQGSEA. The V end was cut by 1 base, the J end by 1 base, with 7 bases between. The length of the CDR3 is 13 residues. The CDR3 DNA reads as TGCAGCGTTGAAGTGAGAGTTAACTATGGCTACACCTTC. It specifies CSVEVRVNYGYTF.

The chain is built from TRBV19 and TRBJ2-1, with a tentative D call TRBD1 (6 bases). Germline values: CDR1 LNHDA, CDR2 SQIVND (reference sequence). This CDR3 is built from 14 residues. Deletions cut 4 bases from V and 8 bases from J, with 15 bases between. CDR3 sequence (DNA): TGTGCCAGTAGTACCGGACAGCTAAAGGATGAGCAGTTCTTC. Protein sequence: CASSTGQLKDEQFF.

A single count supports this clonotype. This chain uses TRBV7-2 with TRBJ2-2; D unresolved. Per germline, CDR1 SGHTA and CDR2 FQGNSA. The CDR3 spans 14 residues. Deletions cut 7 bases from V and 6 bases from J, with 15 bases between. CDR3 nucleotide sequence: TGTGCCAGCACCCCGCACGGAAGCGCCGGGGAGCTGTTTTTT. Its protein is CASTPHGSAGELFF.

Ten or more counts support this clonotype. This chain links TRBV7-6 with TRBJ2-2; maybe TRBD2 (6 bases). The CDR3 totals 15 residues. In germline, CDR1 is SGHVS, CDR2 FNYEAQ. V lost 6 bases and J lost 5, with 16 bases in between. CDR3 DNA: TGTGCCAGCAGACTGGGTACTGGAGGGACCGGGGAGCTGTTTTTT. This translates into CASRLGTGGTGELFF.

As to this clonotype: The germline gene is not matched at one end of the junction; a read error may be the cause. This rearrangement joins TRBV2 to TRBJ2-6; 9 bases fit TRBD1. CDR1 and CDR2 from the germline V gene are SNHLY and FYNNEI. This CDR3 is built from 16 residues. CDR3 loop: CASEPGQGTVANVLTF. The CDR3 bases are TGTGCCAGTGAACCGGGACAGGGAACCGTGGCCAACGTCCTTACTTTC.

The sample holds many counts of this clonotype. Here the CDR3 DNA reads TGTGCCAGTAGTATCGGGACTAGTGCTAGGGCCGGGGAGCTGTTTTTT. Protein product: CASSIGTSARAGELFF. The chain couples TRBV19 to TRBJ2-2; 8 bases align to TRBD2. This CDR3 has 16 residues. Looked up from germline, CDR1 is LNHDA and CDR2 is SQIVND (reference sequence). Trimming cost V 3 bases and J 6 bases; bases outside gene matches: 9.

This clonotype was observed many times. The V gene is TRBV19, the J gene TRBJ1-5, with TRBD1 matching over 9 bases. V trimming: 4 bases; J trimming: 7 bases; junction bases outside the gene matches: 14. This CDR3 contains 17 residues. Germline V gene sequence: CDR1 LNHDA, CDR2 SQIVND (reference sequence). CDR3 amino acids: CASSTITGGQENQPQHF. The CDR3 DNA sequence: TGTGCCAGTAGTACGATAACAGGGGGCCAGGAAAACCAGCCCCAGCATTTT.

This clonotype is medium-sized (0.01 to 0.1%). The chain links TRBV6-1 to TRBJ2-7; 12 bases are shared with TRBD2. The junction had 0 bases not matched to a gene; V was cut back by 3 bases and J by 0 bases. CDR3 length: 15 amino acids. Germline V gene sequence: CDR1 MNHNS, CDR2 SASEGT. This CDR3 reads CASSEGLAGSYEQYF. DNA of the CDR3: TGTGCCAGCAGTGAGGGACTAGCGGGCTCCTACGAGCAGTACTTC.